This is a list of T cell receptor beta chains from one sample in a study of naive and memory T cell subsets. TCRdb reanalysed the UMI-ligation and nested PCR reads using MiXCR and keeps one entry per CDR3 protein. The sample includes around 83,000 distinct CDR3 sequences, approximately 10% seen only once; the top ten take roughly 0.13%. Sequencing used naive CD4+ T cells from blood. Receptors originate from a human donor in good health. The CDR3 runs from the conserved cysteine through the conserved F or W. A D gene is named only where the DNA matches it firmly. The size field is filled for only some rows; it gives once, few, many or a size class.

clone_size d_call j_call v_call cdr3_aa cdr3_nt
NA NA TRBJ1-1 TRBV5-4 CASSPPPPFYTEAFF TGTGCCAGCAGCCCACCCCCGCCCTTTTACACTGAAGCTTTCTTT
NA TRBD1 TRBJ1-5 TRBV30 CAWSVLGRGGQPQHF TGTGCCTGGAGTGTACTGGGCAGGGGGGGTCAGCCCCAGCATTTT
many TRBD2 TRBJ2-1 TRBV28 CASSLPGTSGYNEQFF TGTGCCAGCAGTTTACCAGGGACTAGCGGGTACAATGAGCAGTTCTTC
NA NA TRBJ1-1 TRBV6-2/TRBV6-3 CASSYRTARGTEAFF TGTGCCAGCAGTTACCGGACAGCTCGTGGCACTGAAGCTTTCTTT
few NA TRBJ2-1 TRBV7-2 CASSLQRVYNEQFF TGTGCCAGCAGCTTACAGCGGGTGTACAATGAGCAGTTCTTC
many NA TRBJ2-7 TRBV7-2 CASSRDRTSYEQYF TGTGCCAGCAGCCGAGACAGGACTTCCTACGAGCAGTACTTC
few NA TRBJ2-5 TRBV7-3 CASSLKGVGETQYF TGTGCCAGCAGCTTGAAGGGGGTGGGAGAGACCCAGTACTTC
NA TRBD1 TRBJ2-7 TRBV9 CASSAGQIGPYEQYF TGTGCCAGCAGCGCGGGACAGATTGGCCCCTACGAGCAGTACTTC
many NA TRBJ2-7 TRBV6-6 CASSNRDHNYEQYF TGTGCCAGCAGTAACCGGGACCACAACTACGAGCAGTACTTC
many TRBD2 TRBJ2-1 TRBV7-3 CASSPRWTSGNEQFF TGTGCCAGCAGCCCCCGGTGGACTAGCGGAAATGAGCAGTTCTTC
NA TRBD2 TRBJ2-3 TRBV9 CASSPGLAGATDTQYF TGTGCCAGCAGCCCCGGACTAGCGGGAGCAACAGATACGCAGTATTTT
NA NA TRBJ2-3 TRBV27 CASSSAATDTQYF TGTGCCAGCAGTTCTGCGGCGACAGATACGCAGTATTTT
once NA TRBJ2-3 TRBV7-9 CASTLPIGLGGGTDTQYF TGTGCCAGCACCCTTCCCATCGGACTAGGGGGAGGCACAGATACGCAGTATTTT
many NA TRBJ2-5 TRBV7-9 CASSLSQFMGTQYF TGTGCCAGCAGCTTATCACAGTTTATGGGGACCCAGTACTTC
NA TRBD1 TRBJ2-7 TRBV6-1 CASKGQGANEQYF TGTGCCAGCAAGGGACAGGGGGCGAACGAGCAGTACTTC
few TRBD1 TRBJ1-2 TRBV6-6 CASREGGTAYGYTF TGTGCCAGCAGGGAAGGCGGGACAGCCTATGGCTACACCTTC
NA NA TRBJ2-7 TRBV28 CASSLPPGTRKQYF TGTGCCAGCAGCCTCCCACCCGGGACCCGCAAGCAGTACTTC
NA NA TRBJ2-2 TRBV7-3 CASSLMEGNGELFF TGTGCCAGCAGCTTAATGGAGGGGAATGGGGAGCTGTTTTTT
many TRBD1 TRBJ2-3 TRBV9 CASSRQGAGTDTQYF TGTGCCAGCAGCAGACAGGGGGCAGGCACAGATACGCAGTATTTT
NA NA TRBJ1-5 TRBV6-5 CASSGTQSNQPQHF TGTGCCAGCTCGGGGACCCAGAGCAATCAGCCCCAGCATTTT
few NA TRBJ2-2 TRBV4-3 CASSLEDRDTGELFF TGCGCCAGCAGCCTAGAAGATAGGGACACCGGGGAGCTGTTTTTT
NA NA TRBJ1-4 TRBV2 CASSQGREKLFF TGTGCCAGCTCCCAGGGGCGTGAAAAACTGTTTTTT
many TRBD2 TRBJ2-1 TRBV14 CASSQGPARGEQFF TGTGCCAGCAGCCAAGGCCCCGCGCGGGGGGAGCAGTTCTTC
NA TRBD2 TRBJ2-7 TRBV12-3/TRBV12-4 CASFLAESSKRYEQYF TGTGCCAGCTTTCTAGCGGAGAGTAGTAAGCGCTACGAGCAGTACTTC
NA NA TRBJ1-2 TRBV20-1 CSVGGYGYTF TGCAGTGTCGGGGGTTATGGCTACACCTTC
few NA TRBJ2-6 TRBV19 CASSIQGGANVLTF TGTGCCAGTAGTATTCAGGGTGGGGCCAACGTCCTGACTTTC
many TRBD1 TRBJ2-1 TRBV6-5 CASRPGTEIYNEQFF TGTGCCAGCAGACCCGGGACAGAGATCTACAATGAGCAGTTCTTC
NA TRBD1 TRBJ1-6 TRBV5-1 CASSRTGTGDNSPLHF TGCGCCAGCAGCCGCACCGGGACAGGGGATAATTCACCCCTCCACTTT
NA TRBD1 TRBJ1-1 TRBV6-5 CASSLSQGRGEAFF TGTGCCAGCAGTCTCTCACAGGGGCGCGGTGAAGCTTTCTTT
few NA TRBJ1-1 TRBV6-2/TRBV6-3 CATKGGGTEAFF TGTGCCACCAAAGGGGGGGGCACTGAAGCTTTCTTT
NA NA TRBJ1-3 TRBV7-6 CASSHGEFRASGNTIYF TGTGCCAGCAGCCACGGGGAGTTTCGAGCCTCTGGAAACACCATATATTTT
few TRBD1 TRBJ1-1 TRBV9 CASSDHDRDAEAFF TGTGCCAGCAGCGACCACGACAGGGACGCTGAAGCTTTCTTT
NA NA TRBJ2-4 TRBV6-2/TRBV6-3 CASSYAGAAKNIQYF TGTGCCAGCAGTTACGCGGGCGCGGCCAAAAACATTCAGTACTTC
NA TRBD2 TRBJ2-1 TRBV7-3 CASSLTGAGGRFDEQFF TGTGCCAGCAGCTTAACCGGAGCGGGGGGCCGGTTCGATGAGCAGTTCTTC
NA NA TRBJ1-4 TRBV20-1 CSARPITRASNEKLFF TGCAGTGCTAGACCTATTACTCGTGCCTCTAATGAAAAACTGTTTTTT
NA TRBD1 TRBJ2-5 TRBV5-1 CASGPDRGYQETQYF TGCGCCAGCGGCCCGGACAGGGGATACCAAGAGACCCAGTACTTC
NA TRBD2 TRBJ2-7 TRBV30 CAWSVRLGGGASYEQYF TGTGCCTGGAGTGTACGGCTCGGCGGGGGGGCCTCCTACGAGCAGTACTTC
NA NA TRBJ1-1 TRBV7-2 CASSLRDKETHSGKNTEAFF TGTGCCAGCAGCCTCCGGGACAAGGAAACCCATAGTGGTAAAAACACTGAAGCTTTCTTT
many NA TRBJ1-3 TRBV6-1 CASRFWLENTIYF TGTGCCAGCAGATTTTGGTTGGAAAACACCATATATTTT
few NA TRBJ1-5 TRBV2 CASSYRQESNQPQHF TGTGCCAGCAGCTACAGACAGGAGAGCAATCAGCCCCAGCATTTT
NA NA TRBJ2-1 TRBV20-1 CSASRDWEFF TGCAGTGCGAGCCGGGACTGGGAGTTCTTC
NA NA TRBJ2-7 TRBV7-9 CASSLAGPSYEQYF TGTGCCAGCAGCTTAGCCGGGCCGAGCTACGAGCAGTACTTC
NA NA TRBJ2-1 TRBV15 CATSRDIGYNEQFF TGTGCCACCAGCAGAGATATCGGCTACAATGAGCAGTTCTTC
many NA TRBJ2-7 TRBV11-3 CASRPYRDSYEQYF TGTGCCAGCAGACCCTACAGGGACTCCTACGAGCAGTACTTC
few TRBD2 TRBJ2-2 TRBV7-9 CASSLAGTKNTGELFF TGTGCCAGCAGCTTAGCCGGGACTAAGAACACCGGGGAGCTGTTTTTT
NA TRBD1 TRBJ1-2 TRBV29-1 CSVGKGQVRGGYTF TGCAGCGTGGGAAAGGGACAGGTGAGGGGCGGCTACACCTTC
few NA TRBJ2-5 TRBV4-3 CASSQDVNGAQETQYF TGCGCCAGCAGCCAAGATGTAAACGGGGCCCAAGAGACCCAGTACTTC
NA TRBD1 TRBJ1-6 TRBV20-1 CSASDRGNSPLHF TGCAGTGCTAGCGACAGGGGGAATTCACCCCTCCACTTT
many NA TRBJ2-7 TRBV6-2/TRBV6-3 CASSYLRLEQYF TGTGCCAGCAGTTACTTGCGCCTCGAGCAGTACTTC
NA TRBD1 TRBJ2-5 TRBV20-1 CSARTGQETQYF TGCAGTGCACGGACAGGGCAAGAGACCCAGTACTTC
few NA TRBJ2-3 TRBV5-1 CASSLAGSGSSTDTQYF TGCGCCAGCAGCTTGGCCGGTTCAGGATCTAGCACAGATACGCAGTATTTT
many TRBD2 TRBJ2-5 TRBV6-6 CASSYRLREGETQYF TGTGCCAGCAGTTACCGGTTGCGGGAGGGTGAGACCCAGTACTTC